These 11 T cell receptor beta chains were sequenced from one sample in a study of vaccination and CD4 T cells after COVID-19 (dated by TCRdb to the early 2020s). In light of the paper, this sample's treatment or condition label describes: roughly nine-day PBMC culture with coronavirus spike peptide pools or control peptides (ViraFEST assay). Libraries were made using PCR. The reads were generated on an Illumina iSeq 100. TCR sequencing of DNA from cultured CD4+ T cells used the Oncomine TCR Beta short-read assay at the Johns Hopkins FTIC core. In TCRdb, the public reads were trimmed at Q25 with fastp and aligned with MiXCR, with productive beta chains retained. Each entry merges the rows of one CDR3 protein and shows their most common DNA and genes. The sample records 15,000 to 20,000 distinct CDR3 sequences, approximately 27% of which are singletons. The ten top clones hold roughly a tenth of the sample.

Their antigens remain unidentified. Sequencing was performed on cultured CD4+ T cells from blood. These receptors were collected from a human donor with COVID-19.

This clonotype was seen more than once but under ten times. The CDR3 loop is CASSLASQETQYF. The CDR3 DNA reads as TGTGCCAGCAGCTTAGCCAGTCAAGAGACCCAGTACTTC. This sequence joins TRBV7-3 and TRBJ2-5; no reliable D call. V shed 2 bases and J shed 2 bases, with 6 bases lying between them. Germline CDR1 SGHTA, CDR2 FQGTGA. The CDR3 extends over 13 amino acids.

This clonotype is termed medium-sized. This rearrangement joins TRBV5-1 to TRBJ2-2; the D is unclear. CDR3 length: 15 residues. From germline, CDR1 is SGHRS and CDR2 YFSETQ. V was clipped by 0 bases and J by 2 bases, with 8 bases between them. The CDR3 reads CASSLVRINTGELFF. The CDR3 coding sequence is TGCGCCAGCAGCTTGGTTAGAATCAACACCGGGGAGCTGTTTTTT.

This clonotype has a handful of counts. The V gene is TRBV2, the J gene TRBJ1-1; D not certain. Trimming shortened V by 4 bases and J by 11 bases, and 14 bases separated the two germline ends. There are 12 residues in the CDR3. Per the germline V gene, CDR1 is SNHLY and CDR2 is FYNNEI. CDR3 in DNA: TGTGCCAGCAGTGTCGGCCCGCCGGGGGCTTTCTTT. This codes for CASSVGPPGAFF.

This chain joins TRBV6-5 and TRBJ2-7; TRBD1 matches at 8 bases. Germline CDR1 and CDR2: MNHEY and SVGAGI. CDR3 length equals 15 residues. V lost 2 bases, J lost 0 bases, and 3 bases stayed unmatched. The CDR3 spells CASSYGDRTSYEQYF. CDR3 sequence (DNA): TGTGCCAGCAGTTACGGGGACAGGACCTCCTACGAGCAGTACTTC.

The chain uses TRBV25-1 and TRBJ1-1; D not certain. CDR3 size: 13 residues. The germline V gene has CDR1 MGHDK and CDR2 SYGVNS. Trimming removed 1 base from V and 10 bases from J, with 13 bases in between. CDR3 DNA sequence: TGTGCCAGCAGTGAATTTGTGGGCAAGGGAGCTTTCTTT. Translation: CASSEFVGKGAFF.

By proportion, this clonotype is medium-sized. The V and J genes are TRBV24-1 and TRBJ1-1; TRBD1 is a possible D gene (6 bases). The CDR3 has 15 residues. Germline lookup yields CDR1 KGHDR and CDR2 SFDVKD. Between the trimmed V and J ends, which lost 4 bases and 1 base, there was a span of 12 bases. The DNA of the CDR3 is TGTGCCACCAGTGAGTCGACAGGTGGGAACACTGAAGCTTTCTTT. Amino acids: CATSESTGGNTEAFF.

The rearrangement uses TRBV2 and TRBJ2-2; no clear D. CDR3 length: 13 residues. The V and J ends lost 0 bases and 5 bases respectively, with 4 bases between them. Germline CDR1 is SNHLY and CDR2 is FYNNEI. The CDR3 DNA follows: TGTGCCAGCAGTGAAGCAGTGACCGGGGAGCTGTTTTTT. This codes for CASSEAVTGELFF. Variable domain in full (rest from reference TRBV2 and TRBJ2-2): EPEVTQTPSHQVTQMGQEVILRCVPISNHLYFYWYRQILGQKVEFLVSFYNNEISEKSEIFDDQFSVERPDGSNFTLKIRSTKLEDSAMYFCASSEAVTGELFFGEGSRLTVL.

This clonotype turned up a few times. The chain employs TRBV5-8 and TRBJ2-3; 8 nucleotides align to TRBD2. This CDR3 has 14 residues. Germline V gives CDR1 SGHTS, CDR2 YDEGEE. The junction had 3 bases not matched to a gene; V was cut back by 4 bases and J by 2 bases. The CDR3 sequence is CASSRGGFTDTQYF. DNA for the CDR3: TGTGCCAGCAGCCGGGGGGGGTTCACAGATACGCAGTATTTT.

The CDR3 bases are TGTGCCAGCAGTGAACAGGGGCGCCAGGGCTACACCTTC. Protein product: CASSEQGRQGYTF. This chain connects TRBV6-1 to TRBJ1-2; possible D gene TRBD1, 6 bases. This CDR3 has 13 residues. The V gene's germline CDR1 is MNHNS and CDR2 SASEGT. Trimming took 2 bases from V and 8 from J, leaving 12 bases between them.

The chain couples TRBV7-9 to TRBJ2-7, with D possibly matching TRBD1 (5 bases). V was cut by 5 bases and J by 0 bases, with 20 bases left in between. This CDR3 contains 17 residues. The germline gives CDR1 SEHNR, CDR2 FQNEAQ (reference sequence). The CDR3 region is CASSPTPLQVFSYEQYF. The CDR3, as DNA: TGTGCCAGCAGCCCCACGCCACTACAGGTGTTCTCCTACGAGCAGTACTTC. The variable domain in full, completed from reference TRBV7-9 and TRBJ2-7, reads DTGVSQNPRHKITKRGQNVTFRCDPISEHNRLYWYRQTLGQGPEFLTYFQNEAQLEKSRLLSDRFSAERPKGSFSTLEIQRTEQGDSAMYLCASSPTPLQVFSYEQYFGPGTRLTVT.

J is TRBJ2-3 and V is TRBV5-4; D possibly matches TRBD1 or TRBD2 (7 bases each). Germline lookup yields CDR1 SGHNT and CDR2 YYREEE (reference sequence). V lost 4 bases, J lost 5 bases, and 17 bases lay in between. CDR3 length equals 15 residues. The CDR3 is CASSRQGGEGDTQYF. For the CDR3, the DNA is TGTGCCAGCAGCCGTCAGGGGGGGGAAGGAGATACGCAGTATTTT.